These 29 T cell receptor beta chains came from one sample sequenced in a study of T cells in Graves' hyperthyroidism and ophthalmopathy. The TCR beta CDR3 regions underwent amplification using RNA transcripts as the source. An initial round of RT-PCR targeting the TCR CDR3 relied on the HTBI primer set. TCRdb used MiXCR to reprocess the multiplex PCR reads, holding one entry per CDR3 protein. The table records roughly 360,000 distinct CDR3 sequences, roughly 13% of them present only once. The sample consisted of blood. The receptors originated from a man between 25 and 39 years old with Graves' hyperthyroidism that later progressed to Graves' ophthalmopathy.

This clonotype was observed a handful of times. This sequence joins TRBV5-5 and TRBJ1-1, with a tentative D call TRBD1 (5 bases). The CDR3 is made up of 14 amino acids. CDR1 is SGHKS, CDR2 YYEKEE, per germline (reference sequence). Trimming took off 6 bases at V and 0 bases at J, with 12 bases between the two ends. Here the CDR3 reads CASTIGTLNTEAFF. The CDR3 nucleotides are TGTGCCAGCACCATCGGGACTTTGAACACTGAAGCTTTCTTT.

This clonotype has more than one count but fewer than ten. The CDR3 coding sequence is TGTGCCAGCAGCCCCGGACTAGCGGGGAGTCAGACCCAGTACTTC. Translating it yields CASSPGLAGSQTQYF. The chain recombines TRBV7-3 with TRBJ2-5; 12 bases fit TRBD2. The J segment lost 6 bases and the V segment lost 5 bases, leaving 7 bases of the junction unmatched. Germline CDR1 reads SGHTA; CDR2 reads FQGTGA. The CDR3 length is 15 residues.

In this sample, this clonotype turned up a few times. No conserved phenylalanine or tryptophan ends this CDR3, so it is likely a read error. The V gene is TRBV7-8, the J gene TRBJ2-7, with D possibly called TRBD1 or TRBD2 (5 bases each). Germline CDR1 reads SGHVS; CDR2 reads FQNEAQ. CDR3 length: 17 residues. V lost 5 bases, J lost 4 bases, and 24 bases lay in between. CDR3 protein: CASSPRKGRERWYEQYL. The CDR3 bases are TGTGCCAGCAGCCCGAGAAAAGGCAGGGAGAGGTGGTACGAGCAGTACCTC.

The chain is built from TRBV9 and TRBJ1-2, with D possibly TRBD1 on 5 matching bases. Trimming shortened V by 2 bases and J by 4 bases, and 9 bases separated the two germline ends. There are 13 residues in the CDR3. Germline V gene data show CDR1 as SGDLS and CDR2 as YYNGEE. The chain's CDR3 is CASSVQGAYGYTF. As DNA, the CDR3 is TGTGCCAGCAGCGTGCAGGGTGCCTATGGCTACACCTTC.

This clonotype was picked up a small number of times. V usage is TRBV7-9 and J usage is TRBJ2-4; D not resolved. Trimming took off 3 bases at V and 3 bases at J, with 15 bases between the two ends. The CDR3 runs 16 residues. Germline V CDR1 and CDR2: SEHNR, FQNEAQ (reference sequence). CDR3 amino acids: CASSLFGVDLKNIQYF. Here the CDR3 DNA reads TGTGCCAGCAGCTTGTTTGGGGTGGACCTCAAAAACATTCAGTACTTC.

This rearrangement joins TRBV7-9 to TRBJ2-7, with D hard to call. Germline V gene data show CDR1 as SEHNR and CDR2 as FQNEAQ (reference sequence). This CDR3 comprises 13 residues. The V gene lost 5 bases and the J gene lost 2 bases, with 10 bases spanning the gap. The CDR3 region has the DNA TGTGCCAGCAGCCCTAGACTTCCCTACGAGCAGTACTTC. As protein: CASSPRLPYEQYF.

This clonotype was picked up one time. The chain has TRBV19 and TRBJ2-7; 8 nucleotides match TRBD2. Trimming removed 1 base from V and 1 base from J; junction bases left unmatched: 3. In germline, CDR1 is LNHDA, CDR2 SQIVND (reference sequence). This CDR3 comprises 15 residues. The CDR3 sequence: CASSIAGGPSYEQYF. CDR3 DNA: TGTGCCAGTAGTATAGCGGGGGGGCCTTCCTACGAGCAGTACTTC.

V is TRBV9 and J is TRBJ2-1; D is perhaps TRBD1 or TRBD2 (5 bases each). The V gene lost 0 bases and the J gene lost 5 bases, with 6 bases spanning the gap. The germline V gene has CDR1 SGDLS and CDR2 YYNGEE. The CDR3 spans 13 residues. The CDR3 DNA sequence: TGTGCCAGCAGCGTAGGGGACCACAATGAGCAGTTCTTC. Encoded protein: CASSVGDHNEQFF.

The CDR3 DNA is TGCAGTGCTAGCCCCCGAGGGCGGGGGCCCTACGAGCAGTACTTC. It codes for CSASPRGRGPYEQYF. The V and J genes are TRBV20-1 and TRBJ2-7, with D perhaps TRBD2 (7 bases). The CDR3 covers 15 residues. V dropped 3 bases and J dropped 2 bases, with 17 bases sitting between them. The germline V gene has CDR1 DFQATT and CDR2 SNEGSKA (reference sequence).

This clonotype was detected only a few times. It may be a read error: a sequence one base away is much more abundant. The chain employs TRBV28 and TRBJ1-1; D is unresolved. CDR1 and CDR2 (germline): MDHEN, SYDVKM. V lost 5 bases and J 4 bases, leaving 26 bases between the germline ends. The CDR3 has 18 residues. The CDR3 nucleotides read TGTGCCAGCAGTCTACACCTAAGGGCCCAAAAAGGACGCACTGAAGCTTTCTTT. This sequence encodes CASSLHLRAQKGRTEAFF. The variable domain in full, completed from reference TRBV28 and TRBJ1-1, reads DVKVTQSSRYLVKRTGEKVFLECVQDMDHENMFWYRQDPGLGLRLIYFSYDVKMKEKGDIPEGYSVSREKKERFSLILESASTNQTSMYLCASSLHLRAQKGRTEAFFGQGTRLTVV.

In its sample, this clonotype was seen a few times. V gene TRBV19 combines with J gene TRBJ2-5, with 8 nucleotides matching TRBD2. V lost 0 bases to trimming and J lost 5 bases; unmatched junction nucleotides: 11. Germline CDR1 is LNHDA and CDR2 is SQIVND (reference sequence). The CDR3 contains 17 residues. CDR3 nucleotide sequence: TGTGCCAGTAGTATAGATATCTTCGGACTAGCTGGGGAGACCCAGTACTTC. This encodes CASSIDIFGLAGETQYF.

This clonotype was counted at least ten times. V and J are TRBV7-2 and TRBJ2-5; TRBD2 matches at 11 bases. CDR1 SGHTA and CDR2 FQGNSA come from the germline V gene. V lost 5 bases and J lost 4; bases outside the gene matches: 6. This CDR3 contains 15 residues. Here the CDR3 DNA reads TGTGCCAGCAGCCGAGCTAGCGGGGGGATAGAGACCCAGTACTTC. This translates into CASSRASGGIETQYF.

The V call is TRBV5-1, the J call TRBJ2-1; no definite D call. CDR3 length equals 15 residues. The V end lost 1 base, the J end lost 12 bases, and 20 bases lay between the germline ends. In germline, CDR1 is SGHRS, CDR2 YFSETQ. In DNA, the CDR3 is TGCGCCAGCAGCTTGTCTAACAGTTTCGAGTGGGTGCAGTTCTTC. Residues: CASSLSNSFEWVQFF.

The chain uses TRBV28 and TRBJ1-6; D remains ambiguous. V dropped 9 bases and J dropped 5 bases, with 14 bases sitting between them. Per the germline V gene, CDR1 is MDHEN and CDR2 is SYDVKM. The CDR3 contains 14 residues. The DNA for the CDR3 is TGTGCCAGTAACGGGCGGTTCAATAATTCACCCCTCCACTTT. Protein product: CASNGRFNNSPLHF.

This clonotype was detected only a few times. The V and J genes are TRBV7-3 and TRBJ2-2; D is tentatively TRBD1 or TRBD2 (5 bases each). The CDR3 runs 15 residues. Germline-derived CDR1 and CDR2 are SGHTA and FQGTGA. Trimming took off 5 bases at V and 4 bases at J, with 14 bases between the two ends. The CDR3 DNA reads as TGTGCCAGCAGCGCCGCCGGGACGTTCACCGGGGAGCTGTTTTTT. Translation gives CASSAAGTFTGELFF.

This chain links TRBV9 with TRBJ2-3; D perhaps matches TRBD1 (6 bases). CDR1 and CDR2 from the germline V gene are SGDLS and YYNGEE. V was trimmed by 0 bases and J by 5 bases, leaving 19 bases between them. The CDR3 extends over 17 amino acids. CDR3 sequence (DNA): TGTGCCAGCAGCGTAGTGCCAGTCCCAGGACAGAGAGATACGCAGTATTTT. Its protein is CASSVVPVPGQRDTQYF.

In its sample, this clonotype was seen many times. The chain combines TRBV11-1 with TRBJ2-3; D is perhaps TRBD2 (6 bases). Germline CDR1 SGHAT, CDR2 FQDESV (reference sequence). CDR3 length: 15 amino acids. V lost 4 bases and J lost 0, with 11 bases in between. Written as DNA, the CDR3 is TGTGCCAGCAGCTCCCGGGAGCGGAGCACAGATACGCAGTATTTT. This encodes CASSSRERSTDTQYF.

The chain uses TRBV7-2 and TRBJ2-2; 8 bases are shared with TRBD2. Germline CDR1 is SGHTA and CDR2 is FQGNSA. This CDR3 has 16 amino acids. V trimming: 1 base; J trimming: 3 bases; junction bases outside the gene matches: 4. The CDR3 here is CASSLGGGGHTGELFF. CDR3 in DNA: TGTGCCAGCAGCTTAGGGGGCGGGGGGCACACCGGGGAGCTGTTTTTT.

This chain joins TRBV30 and TRBJ2-6; D possibly matches TRBD1 or TRBD2 (5 bases each). Germline V gene data show CDR1 as GTSNPN and CDR2 as SVGIG (reference sequence). Between the trimmed V and J ends, which lost 3 bases and 2 bases, there was a span of 14 bases. The CDR3 length is 16 residues. The CDR3 region is CAWRGPPTPGANVLTF. DNA of the CDR3: TGTGCCTGGAGGGGACCCCCCACCCCTGGGGCCAACGTCCTGACTTTC.

The DNA of the CDR3 is TGTGCCAGTCGAAAGGGGCAAGACACTGAAGCTTTCTTT. Translating gives CASRKGQDTEAFF. This chain uses TRBV18 with TRBJ1-1; weak D call: TRBD1 (5 bases). This CDR3 is built from 13 residues. CDR1 and CDR2 (germline): KGHSH, LQKENI. The V and J ends lost 9 bases and 3 bases respectively, with 14 bases between them.

A few counts support this clonotype. The J gene is TRBJ1-5, the V gene TRBV4-2, with 7 bases fitting TRBD1. The CDR3 sequence is 16 residues long. CDR1 and CDR2 from the germline V gene are LGHNA and YNFKEQ. The ends lost 0 bases at V and 5 bases at J; junction bases unmatched: 7. CDR3 in amino acids: CASSQDISRGDQPQHF. The CDR3 DNA reads as TGTGCCAGCAGCCAAGATATTAGCAGGGGGGATCAGCCCCAGCATTTT.

This clonotype has ten or more counts. The chain couples TRBV5-1 to TRBJ2-2; D ambiguous. The CDR3 runs 14 residues. From germline, CDR1 is SGHRS and CDR2 YFSETQ. V dropped 1 base and J dropped 6 bases, with 10 bases sitting between them. The CDR3 sequence is CASSLSGRSGELFF. As DNA, the CDR3 is TGCGCCAGCAGCTTGTCCGGACGTTCCGGGGAGCTGTTTTTT.

V usage is TRBV19 and J usage is TRBJ2-2; 15 positions agree with TRBD2. The germline CDR1 and CDR2 sequences are LNHDA and SQIVND (reference sequence). Trimming removed 4 bases from V and 7 bases from J; junction bases left unmatched: 13. This CDR3 contains 19 residues. The CDR3: CASSTPYRTSGGGGGELFF. The CDR3 nucleotides are TGTGCCAGTAGTACACCTTACCGGACTAGCGGGGGGGGAGGCGGGGAGCTGTTTTTT.

The chain uses TRBV4-1 and TRBJ2-1; 7 nucleotides match TRBD2. This CDR3 contains 15 residues. The germline V gene encodes CDR1 MGHRA and CDR2 YSYEKL. J was trimmed by 0 bases and V by 7 bases; bases with no gene match: 6. Here the CDR3 DNA reads TGCGCCAGCACCGCGCGGGGGAGCTCCTACAATGAGCAGTTCTTC. It yields the protein CASTARGSSYNEQFF.

This clonotype appeared many times. This rearrangement joins TRBV6-2 or TRBV6-3 to TRBJ1-1; D not resolved. The germline CDR1 and CDR2 sequences are MNHEY and SVGEGT. The V end lost 7 bases, the J end lost 6 bases, and 9 bases lay between the germline ends. There are 11 residues in the CDR3. The CDR3: CASTLGPEAFF. As DNA, the CDR3 is TGTGCCAGCACTCTAGGGCCTGAAGCTTTCTTT.

This clonotype has only a few counts. This chain links TRBV29-1 with TRBJ2-7, with D hard to call. V gave up 4 bases and J gave up 1 base, with 8 bases separating them. The CDR3 has 12 residues. The germline CDR1 and CDR2 sequences are SQVTM and ANQGSEA. CDR3 DNA sequence: TGCAGCGTTGTGGACGGTTCCTACGAGCAGTACTTC. This sequence encodes CSVVDGSYEQYF.

At least ten counts were recorded for this clonotype. The V call is TRBV15, the J call TRBJ1-3; no firm D call. The CDR3 loop spans 15 amino acids. Deletions cut 0 bases from V and 3 bases from J, with 9 bases between. From germline, CDR1 is LNHNV and CDR2 YYDKDF (reference sequence). Here the CDR3 reads CATSRDPGVGNTIYF. The CDR3 bases are TGTGCCACCAGCAGAGATCCCGGGGTTGGAAACACCATATATTTT.

This chain links TRBV2 with TRBJ1-2; D call uncertain. The germline V and J ends were trimmed by 3 bases and 3 bases, with 5 bases remaining between them. Germline-derived CDR1 and CDR2 are SNHLY and FYNNEI. CDR3 size: 12 residues. The CDR3: CASSEGYYGYTF. The DNA of the CDR3 is TGTGCCAGCAGTGAGGGGTACTATGGCTACACCTTC.

This clonotype was counted between two and nine times. Here the CDR3 DNA reads TGTGCCAGCAGCTCACGACTAGCGGGGGGAACAGATACGCAGTATTTT. It specifies CASSSRLAGGTDTQYF. This chain connects TRBV7-8 to TRBJ2-3, with 13 bases fitting TRBD2. J lost 3 bases, V lost 4 bases, and 4 bases had no gene match. Germline-derived CDR1 and CDR2 are SGHVS and FQNEAQ. The CDR3 has 16 residues. The whole variable domain, remainder taken from reference TRBV7-8 and TRBJ2-3, is GAGVSQSPRYKVAKRGQDVALRCDPISGHVSLFWYQQALGQGPEFLTYFQNEAQLDKSGLPSDRFFAERPEGSVSTLKIQRTQQEDSAVYLCASSSRLAGGTDTQYFGPGTRLTVL.